This T cell receptor beta chain comes out of a study of blood T cell repertoires in COVID-19. Overall study: The samples span acute and convalescent COVID-19 from the United States, Italy and Spain. The cDNA or gDNA used as material had been derived from T cells, B-cell-depleted T cells, or PBMCs.

Original methodology: Counts of nucleated cells, estimated from reference gene primer amplification, were obtained. The method was immunoSEQ multiplex PCR; TCRdb's version includes in-frame clones alone and lacks a portion of them. The V and J calls and clone size are taken from that table; D and trimming were inferred from the DNA. This table has about 220,000 clones, approximately 81% appearing once. V shed 6 bases and J shed 10 bases, with 15 bases lying between them. CDR3 size: 12 residues. CDR1 MNHEY and CDR2 SVGAGI come from the germline V gene. The TCR originated in a woman older than 75 with acute or convalescent COVID-19. This sequence joins TRBV6-5 and TRBJ1-2, with TRBD1 as a possible D gene (6 bases). Sequences were obtained from peripheral blood. Here the CDR3 DNA reads TGTGCCAGCAGCTCGCCTACAGGGATCTACACCTTC. It encodes CASSSPTGIYTF.